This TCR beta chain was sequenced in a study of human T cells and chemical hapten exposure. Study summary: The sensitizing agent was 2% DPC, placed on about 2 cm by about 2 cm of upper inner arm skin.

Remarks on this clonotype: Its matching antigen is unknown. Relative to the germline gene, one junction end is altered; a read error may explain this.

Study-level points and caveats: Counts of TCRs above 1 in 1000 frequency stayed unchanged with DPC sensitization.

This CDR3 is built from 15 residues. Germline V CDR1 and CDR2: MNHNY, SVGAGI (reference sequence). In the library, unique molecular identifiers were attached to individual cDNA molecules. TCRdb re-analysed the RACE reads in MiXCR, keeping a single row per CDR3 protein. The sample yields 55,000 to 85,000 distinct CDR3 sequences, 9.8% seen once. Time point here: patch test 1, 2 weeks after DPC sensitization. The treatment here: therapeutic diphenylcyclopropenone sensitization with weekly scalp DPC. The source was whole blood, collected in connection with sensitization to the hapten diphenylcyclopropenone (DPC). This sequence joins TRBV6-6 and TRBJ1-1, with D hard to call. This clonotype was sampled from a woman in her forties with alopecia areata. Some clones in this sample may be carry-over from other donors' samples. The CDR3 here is CASSYAPIRNTEVFF. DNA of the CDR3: TGTGCCAGCAGTTACGCTCCCATCAGGAACACTGAAGTTTTCTTT.